This TCR beta chain was identified during a study of early T cells in non-severe SARS-CoV-2 infection. Study-wide background: Alpha and beta chains were unpaired, from unsorted whole-blood bulk RNA.

TCRdb ran MiXCR on the 5' RACE reads and lists one entry per CDR3 protein. The sample holds approximately 71,000 distinct CDR3 sequences; 9.5% to 15% are singletons and the top ten take 4% to 5%. This clonotype was seen a few times. The origin of this receptor is an adult who was a healthcare worker with PCR-confirmed SARS-CoV-2 infection or an uninfected control (not recorded which). Sequenced input: whole blood.

This chain's CDR3 is CASSPPPPSSYEQYF. CDR3 coding DNA: TGTGCCAGCAGTCCCCCACCCCCAAGCTCCTACGAGCAGTACTTC. The rearrangement joins TRBV11-2 to TRBJ2-7; D gene ambiguous. CDR3 size: 15 residues. Germline CDR1 is SGHAT and CDR2 is FQNNGV. V shed 6 bases and J shed 0 bases, with 15 bases lying between them.